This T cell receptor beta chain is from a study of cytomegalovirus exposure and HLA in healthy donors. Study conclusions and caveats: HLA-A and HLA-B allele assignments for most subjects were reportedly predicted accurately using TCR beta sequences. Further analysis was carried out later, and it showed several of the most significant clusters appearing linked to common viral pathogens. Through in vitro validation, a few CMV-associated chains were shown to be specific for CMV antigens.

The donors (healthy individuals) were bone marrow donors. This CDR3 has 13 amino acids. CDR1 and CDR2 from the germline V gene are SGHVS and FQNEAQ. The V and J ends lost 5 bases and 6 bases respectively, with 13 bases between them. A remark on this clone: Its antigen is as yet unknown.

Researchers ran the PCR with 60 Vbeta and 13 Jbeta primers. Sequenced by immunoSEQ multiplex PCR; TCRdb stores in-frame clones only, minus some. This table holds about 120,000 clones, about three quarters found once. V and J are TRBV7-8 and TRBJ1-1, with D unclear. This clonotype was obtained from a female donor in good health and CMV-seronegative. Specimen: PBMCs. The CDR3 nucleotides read TGTGCCAGCAGCCCCTTAAGTGAGGCTGAAGCTTTCTTT. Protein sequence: CASSPLSEAEAFF.